This T cell receptor beta chain was observed in a study of cytomegalovirus exposure and HLA in healthy donors. Study context: About 180 million T cells yielded 90 million to 130 million unique TCR beta sequences, as an earlier analysis found. Study-level findings and limits: Some TCR beta chains (164 of them) were listed as cytomegalovirus-associated. Prediction of most subjects' HLA-A and HLA-B alleles by TCR beta sequences was reportedly accurate. Segments of the TCR beta V type were, in most cases, productive about 87% or about 30% of the time in an earlier analysis.

For this clone: Its antigen is still unknown.

PCR used 60 Vbeta primers and 13 Jbeta primers. The repertoire was sequenced with immunoSEQ multiplex PCR; TCRdb's copy has only in-frame clones and lacks some. In the table there are 110,000 to 150,000 clones, around 72% of which are singletons. There are 19 residues in the CDR3. The germline gives CDR1 KGHSH, CDR2 LQKENI. V gave up 6 bases and J gave up 0 bases; unmatched junction bases: 14. The chain is built from TRBV18 and TRBJ2-6; TRBD1 matches at 7 bases. This clonotype was sampled from a man between 35 and 55 years old in good health and CMV-seronegative. Sequencing was performed on PBMCs. The CDR3 sequence: CASSLQPGQLSSGANVLTF. As DNA, the CDR3 is TGTGCCAGCTCGCTACAACCGGGACAGCTATCCTCTGGGGCCAACGTCCTGACTTTC. The full variable domain, its missing parts supplied by reference TRBV18 and TRBJ2-6, is NAGVMQNPRHLVRRRGQEARLRCSPMKGHSHVYWYRQLPEEGLKFMVYLQKENIIDESGMPKERFSAEFPKEGPSILRIQQVVRGDSAAYFCASSLQPGQLSSGANVLTFGAGSRLTVL.